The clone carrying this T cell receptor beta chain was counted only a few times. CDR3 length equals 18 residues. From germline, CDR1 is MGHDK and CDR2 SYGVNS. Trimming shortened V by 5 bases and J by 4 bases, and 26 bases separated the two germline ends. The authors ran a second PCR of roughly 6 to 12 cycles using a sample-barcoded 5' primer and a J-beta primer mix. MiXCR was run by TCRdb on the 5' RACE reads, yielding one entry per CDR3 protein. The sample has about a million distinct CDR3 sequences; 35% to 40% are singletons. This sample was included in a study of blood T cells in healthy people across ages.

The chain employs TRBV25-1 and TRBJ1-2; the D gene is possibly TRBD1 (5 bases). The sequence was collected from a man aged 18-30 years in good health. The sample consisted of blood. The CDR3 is CASSPLHVQGPTSYGYTF. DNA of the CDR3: TGTGCCAGCAGTCCTCTTCACGTGCAGGGCCCTACCTCCTATGGCTACACCTTC.